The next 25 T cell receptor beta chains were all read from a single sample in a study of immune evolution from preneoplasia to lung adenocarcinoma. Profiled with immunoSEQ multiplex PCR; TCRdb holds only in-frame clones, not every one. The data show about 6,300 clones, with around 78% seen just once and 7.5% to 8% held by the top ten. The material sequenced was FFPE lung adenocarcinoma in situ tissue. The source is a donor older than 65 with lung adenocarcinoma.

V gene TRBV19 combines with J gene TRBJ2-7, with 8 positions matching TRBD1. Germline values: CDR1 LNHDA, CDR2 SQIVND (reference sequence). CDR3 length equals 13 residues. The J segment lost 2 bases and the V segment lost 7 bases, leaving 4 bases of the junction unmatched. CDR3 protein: CASTTTGAYEQYF. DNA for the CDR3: TGTGCCAGTACGACGACAGGGGCCTACGAGCAGTACTTC.

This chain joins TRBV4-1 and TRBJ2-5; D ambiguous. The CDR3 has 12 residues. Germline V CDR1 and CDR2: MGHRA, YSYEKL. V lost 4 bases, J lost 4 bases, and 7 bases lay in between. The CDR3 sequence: CASSPVGETQYF. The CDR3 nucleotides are TGCGCCAGCAGCCCCGTCGGAGAGACCCAGTACTTC.

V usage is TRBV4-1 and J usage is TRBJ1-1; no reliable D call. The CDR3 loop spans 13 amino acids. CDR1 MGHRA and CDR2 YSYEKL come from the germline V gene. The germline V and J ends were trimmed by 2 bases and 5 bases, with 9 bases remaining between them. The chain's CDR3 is CASSQRSGTEAFF. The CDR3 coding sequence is TGCGCCAGCAGCCAAAGAAGTGGGACTGAAGCTTTCTTT.

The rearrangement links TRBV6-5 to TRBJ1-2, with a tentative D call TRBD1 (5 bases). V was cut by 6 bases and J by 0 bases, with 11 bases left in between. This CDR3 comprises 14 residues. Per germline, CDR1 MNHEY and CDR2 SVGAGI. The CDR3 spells CASSLQGPNYGYTF. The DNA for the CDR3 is TGTGCCAGCAGCCTCCAGGGCCCTAACTATGGCTACACCTTC.

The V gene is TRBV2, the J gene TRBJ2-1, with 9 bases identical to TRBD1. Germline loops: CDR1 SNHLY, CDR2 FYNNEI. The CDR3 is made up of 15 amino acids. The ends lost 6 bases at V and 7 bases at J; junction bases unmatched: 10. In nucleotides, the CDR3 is TGTGCCAGCAGGCCCGGGACAGGGATAGGGAATGAGCAGTTCTTC. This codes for CASRPGTGIGNEQFF. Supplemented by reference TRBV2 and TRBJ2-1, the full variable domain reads EPEVTQTPSHQVTQMGQEVILRCVPISNHLYFYWYRQILGQKVEFLVSFYNNEISEKSEIFDDQFSVERPDGSNFTLKIRSTKLEDSAMYFCASRPGTGIGNEQFFGPGTRLTVL.

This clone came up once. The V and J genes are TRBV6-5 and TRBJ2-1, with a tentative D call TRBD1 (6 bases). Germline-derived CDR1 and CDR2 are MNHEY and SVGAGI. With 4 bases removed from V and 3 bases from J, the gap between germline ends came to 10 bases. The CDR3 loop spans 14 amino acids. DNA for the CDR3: TGTGCCAGCAGTTTGGACAGCCTCTACAATGAGCAGTTCTTC. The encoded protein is CASSLDSLYNEQFF.

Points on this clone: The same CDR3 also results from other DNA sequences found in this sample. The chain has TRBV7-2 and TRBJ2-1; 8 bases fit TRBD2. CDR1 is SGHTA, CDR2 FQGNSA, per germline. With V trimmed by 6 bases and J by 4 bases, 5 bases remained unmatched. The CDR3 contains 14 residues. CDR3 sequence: CASSLRGEYNEQFF. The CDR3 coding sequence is TGTGCCAGCAGTTTGCGGGGGGAATACAATGAGCAGTTCTTC.

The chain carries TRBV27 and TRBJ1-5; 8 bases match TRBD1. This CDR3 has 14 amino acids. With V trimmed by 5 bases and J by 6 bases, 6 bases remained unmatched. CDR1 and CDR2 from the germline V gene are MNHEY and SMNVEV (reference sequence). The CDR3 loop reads CASSNFGQGQPQHF. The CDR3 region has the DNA TGTGCCAGCAGTAACTTCGGACAGGGTCAGCCCCAGCATTTT.

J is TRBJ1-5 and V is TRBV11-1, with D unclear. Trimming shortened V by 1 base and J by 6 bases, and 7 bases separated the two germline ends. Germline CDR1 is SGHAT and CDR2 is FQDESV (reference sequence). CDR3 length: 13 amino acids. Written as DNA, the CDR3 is TGTGCCAGCAGCTTAGGTATTACTCAGCCCCAGCATTTT. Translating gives CASSLGITQPQHF.

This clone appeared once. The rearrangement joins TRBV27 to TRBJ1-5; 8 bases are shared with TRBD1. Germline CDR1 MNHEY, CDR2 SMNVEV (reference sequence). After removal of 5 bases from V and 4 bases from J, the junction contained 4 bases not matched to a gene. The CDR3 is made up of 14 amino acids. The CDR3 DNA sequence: TGTGCCAGCAGTACCCGGGACAGGAATCAGCCCCAGCATTTT. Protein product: CASSTRDRNQPQHF.

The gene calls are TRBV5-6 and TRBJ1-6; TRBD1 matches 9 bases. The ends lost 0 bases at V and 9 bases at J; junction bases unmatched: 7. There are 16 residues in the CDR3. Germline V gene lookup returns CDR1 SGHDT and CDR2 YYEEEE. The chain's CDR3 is CASSLGTGGIGSPLHF. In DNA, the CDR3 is TGTGCCAGCAGCTTGGGAACAGGGGGCATCGGTTCACCCCTCCACTTT.

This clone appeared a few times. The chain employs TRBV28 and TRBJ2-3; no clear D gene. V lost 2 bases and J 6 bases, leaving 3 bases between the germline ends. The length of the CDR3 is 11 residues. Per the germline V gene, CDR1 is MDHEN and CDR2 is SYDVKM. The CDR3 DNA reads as TGTGCCAGCAGTTTAACGGATACGCAGTATTTT. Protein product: CASSLTDTQYF.

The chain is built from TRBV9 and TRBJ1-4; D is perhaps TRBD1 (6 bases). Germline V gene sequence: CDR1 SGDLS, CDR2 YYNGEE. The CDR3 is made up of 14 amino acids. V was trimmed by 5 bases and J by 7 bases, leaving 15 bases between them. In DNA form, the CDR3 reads TGTGCCAGCAGTCCAGACGCAGGGGTTGAAAAACTGTTTTTT. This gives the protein CASSPDAGVEKLFF.

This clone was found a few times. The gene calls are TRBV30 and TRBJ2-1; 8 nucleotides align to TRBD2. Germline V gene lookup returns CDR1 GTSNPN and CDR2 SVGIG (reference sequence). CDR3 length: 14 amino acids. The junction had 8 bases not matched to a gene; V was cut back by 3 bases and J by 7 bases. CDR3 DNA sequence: TGTGCCTGGAGGAACGGGGGGGCCCCAAATGAGCAGTTCTTC. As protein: CAWRNGGAPNEQFF.

DNA for the CDR3: TGTGCCAGCAGCCGAAGACACCCAGACTCCTACGAGCAGTACTTC. This gives the protein CASSRRHPDSYEQYF. The chain has TRBV6-9 and TRBJ2-7; D is unresolved. Trimming took off 6 bases at V and 0 bases at J, with 15 bases between the two ends. In germline, CDR1 is MNHGY, CDR2 SVAAGI. CDR3 length: 15 amino acids.

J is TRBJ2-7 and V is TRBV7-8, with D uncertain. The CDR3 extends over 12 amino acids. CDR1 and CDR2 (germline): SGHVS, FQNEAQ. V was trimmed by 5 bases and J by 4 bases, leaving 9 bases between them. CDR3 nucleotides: TGTGCCAGCAGCCTAAGTGGATACGAGCAGTACTTC. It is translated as CASSLSGYEQYF.

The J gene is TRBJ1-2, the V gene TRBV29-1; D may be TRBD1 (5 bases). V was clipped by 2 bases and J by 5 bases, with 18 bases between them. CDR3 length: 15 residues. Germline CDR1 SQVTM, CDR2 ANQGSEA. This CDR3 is CSVETTDNPGYGYTF. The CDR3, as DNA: TGCAGCGTTGAAACTACGGACAATCCTGGGTATGGCTACACCTTC.

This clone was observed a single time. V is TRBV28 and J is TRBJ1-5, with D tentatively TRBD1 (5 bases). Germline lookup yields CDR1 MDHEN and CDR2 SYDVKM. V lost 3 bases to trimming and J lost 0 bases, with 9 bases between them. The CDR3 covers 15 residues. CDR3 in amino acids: CASSFPGSSNQPQHF. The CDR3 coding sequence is TGTGCCAGCAGTTTCCCAGGGAGTAGCAATCAGCCCCAGCATTTT.

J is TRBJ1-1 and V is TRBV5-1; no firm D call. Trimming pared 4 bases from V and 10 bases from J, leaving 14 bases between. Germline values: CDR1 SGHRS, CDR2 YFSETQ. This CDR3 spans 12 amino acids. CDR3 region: CASSQGEGRAFF. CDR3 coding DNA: TGCGCCAGCAGCCAAGGAGAAGGGAGAGCTTTCTTT.

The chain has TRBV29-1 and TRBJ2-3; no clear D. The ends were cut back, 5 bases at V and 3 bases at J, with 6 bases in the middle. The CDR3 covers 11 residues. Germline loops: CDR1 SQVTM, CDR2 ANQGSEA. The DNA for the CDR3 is TGCAGCGTTCGGGCGACAGATACGCAGTATTTT. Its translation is CSVRATDTQYF.

CDR3 nucleotides: TGTGCCAGCACCGAAGACCCGAGCTCTGGGGCCAACGTCCTGACTTTC. This encodes CASTEDPSSGANVLTF. The chain has TRBV6-4 and TRBJ2-6; D is uncertain. Trimming took 7 bases from V and 0 from J, leaving 13 bases between them. CDR1 and CDR2 from the germline V gene are MRHNA and SNTAGT. The CDR3 is 16 amino acids.

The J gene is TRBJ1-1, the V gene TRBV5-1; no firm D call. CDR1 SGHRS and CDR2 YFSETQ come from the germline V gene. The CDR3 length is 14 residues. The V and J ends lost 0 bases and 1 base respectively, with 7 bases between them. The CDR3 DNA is TGCGCCAGCAGCTTGGCTCAGACGAACACTGAAGCTTTCTTT. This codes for CASSLAQTNTEAFF.

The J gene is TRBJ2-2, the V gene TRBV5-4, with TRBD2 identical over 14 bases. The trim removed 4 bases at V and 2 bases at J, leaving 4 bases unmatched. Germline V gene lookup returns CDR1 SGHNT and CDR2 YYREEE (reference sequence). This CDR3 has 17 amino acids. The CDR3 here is CASSRLAGGRNTGELFF. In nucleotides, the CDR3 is TGTGCCAGCAGCCGACTAGCGGGAGGGCGAAACACCGGGGAGCTGTTTTTT.

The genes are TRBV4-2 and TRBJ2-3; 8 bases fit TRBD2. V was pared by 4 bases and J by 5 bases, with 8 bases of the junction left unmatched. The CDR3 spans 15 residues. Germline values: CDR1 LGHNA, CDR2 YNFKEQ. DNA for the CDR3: TGTGCCAGCAGCCTAGGTGAGCGGGGGTTAGATACGCAGTATTTT. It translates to CASSLGERGLDTQYF.

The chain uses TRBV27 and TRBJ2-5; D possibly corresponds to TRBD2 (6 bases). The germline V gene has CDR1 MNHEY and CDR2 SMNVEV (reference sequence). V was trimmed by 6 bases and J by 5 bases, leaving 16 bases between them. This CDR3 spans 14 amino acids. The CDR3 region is CASRPLGGEETQYF. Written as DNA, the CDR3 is TGTGCCAGCAGGCCACTTGGAGGGGAGGAGACCCAGTACTTC.